The clone carrying this TCR beta chain was recorded only once. This record belongs to a study of blood T cell repertoires in COVID-19. Per the original data handling: Reference gene primer amplification gave nucleated cell count estimates. Using immunoSEQ multiplex PCR, the repertoire was profiled, and TCRdb retains in-frame clones only, with some absent. That table supplies the V and J calls and clone size; D and trimming were determined from the DNA. The sample has some 260,000 clones, 75% to 95% seen once; the top ten hold 1.9%. Membership in each cohort depended on participant-reported clinical history. Cohort 3 recovery required two negative PCRs, clearance, or symptom resolution. The sample consisted of PBMCs or T cells enriched from blood (not recorded which). The TCR was taken from a woman aged 18-35 years who had recovered from COVID-19.

CDR3 in amino acids: CASSYGSTNEQFF. CDR3 coding DNA: TGTGCCAGCAGCTACGGGAGCACCAATGAGCAGTTCTTC. The gene calls are TRBV7-3 and TRBJ2-1, with D maybe TRBD2 (6 bases). CDR1 SGHTA and CDR2 FQGTGA come from the germline V gene. Trimming took 4 bases from V and 6 from J, leaving 10 bases between them. The CDR3 sequence is 13 residues long.